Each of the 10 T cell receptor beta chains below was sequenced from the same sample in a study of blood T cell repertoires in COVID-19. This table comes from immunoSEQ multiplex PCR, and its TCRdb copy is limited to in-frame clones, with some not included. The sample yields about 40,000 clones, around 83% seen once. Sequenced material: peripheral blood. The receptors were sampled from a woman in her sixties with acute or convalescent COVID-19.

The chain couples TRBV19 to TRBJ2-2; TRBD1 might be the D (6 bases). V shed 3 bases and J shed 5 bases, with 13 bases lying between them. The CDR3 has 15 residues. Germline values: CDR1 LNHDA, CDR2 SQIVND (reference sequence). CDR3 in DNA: TGTGCCAGTAGTATTGGGGCAGGGGTTACCGGGGAGCTGTTTTTT. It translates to CASSIGAGVTGELFF.

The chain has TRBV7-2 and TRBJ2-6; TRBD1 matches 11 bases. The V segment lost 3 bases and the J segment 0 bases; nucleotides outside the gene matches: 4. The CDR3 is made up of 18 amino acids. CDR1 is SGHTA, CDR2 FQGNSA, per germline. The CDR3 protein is CASSLDRGLTSGANVLTF. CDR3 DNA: TGTGCCAGCAGCTTGGACAGGGGGCTAACCTCTGGGGCCAACGTCCTGACTTTC.

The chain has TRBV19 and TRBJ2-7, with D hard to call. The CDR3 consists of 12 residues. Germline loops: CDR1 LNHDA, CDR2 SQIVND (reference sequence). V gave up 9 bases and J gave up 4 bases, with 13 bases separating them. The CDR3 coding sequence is TGTGCCAGCCAGTCAGGTCCGTACGAGCAGTACTTC. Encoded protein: CASQSGPYEQYF.

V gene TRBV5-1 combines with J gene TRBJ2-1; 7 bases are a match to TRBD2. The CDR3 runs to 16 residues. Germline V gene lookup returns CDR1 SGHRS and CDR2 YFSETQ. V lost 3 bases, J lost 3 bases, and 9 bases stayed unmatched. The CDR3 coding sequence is TGCGCCAGCAGCTGGGGGGGTTCCGGCCTCTACAATGAGCAGTTCTTC. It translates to CASSWGGSGLYNEQFF. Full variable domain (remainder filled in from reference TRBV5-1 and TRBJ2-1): KAGVTQTPRYLIKTRGQQVTLSCSPISGHRSVSWYQQTPGQGLQFLFEYFSETQRNKGNFPGRFSGRQFSNSRSEMNVSTLELGDSALYLCASSWGGSGLYNEQFFGPGTRLTVL.

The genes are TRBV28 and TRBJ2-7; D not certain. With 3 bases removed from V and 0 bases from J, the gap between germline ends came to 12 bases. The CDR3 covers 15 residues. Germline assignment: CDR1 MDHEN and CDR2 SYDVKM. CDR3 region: CASSFTSPPSYEQYF. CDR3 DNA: TGTGCCAGCAGTTTTACTTCTCCTCCCTCCTACGAGCAGTACTTC.

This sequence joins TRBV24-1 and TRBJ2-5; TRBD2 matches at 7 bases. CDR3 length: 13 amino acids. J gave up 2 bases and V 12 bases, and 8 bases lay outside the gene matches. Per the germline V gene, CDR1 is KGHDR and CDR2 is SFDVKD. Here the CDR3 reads CAGASGTQETQYF. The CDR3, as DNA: TGTGCCGGGGCTAGCGGAACTCAAGAGACCCAGTACTTC.

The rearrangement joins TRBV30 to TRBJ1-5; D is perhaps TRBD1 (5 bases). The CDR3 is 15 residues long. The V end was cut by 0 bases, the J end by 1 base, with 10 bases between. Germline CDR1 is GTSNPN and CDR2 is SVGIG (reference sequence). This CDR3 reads CAWSVAGMSNQPQHF. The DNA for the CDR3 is TGTGCCTGGAGTGTTGCAGGGATGAGCAATCAGCCCCAGCATTTT.

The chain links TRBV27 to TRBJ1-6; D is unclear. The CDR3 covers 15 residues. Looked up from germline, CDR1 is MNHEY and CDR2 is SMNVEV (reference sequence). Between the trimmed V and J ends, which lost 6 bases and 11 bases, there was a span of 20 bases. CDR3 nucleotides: TGTGCCAGCAGACATAGTAGTTTTGAGGCAGCACCCCTCCACTTT. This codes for CASRHSSFEAAPLHF.

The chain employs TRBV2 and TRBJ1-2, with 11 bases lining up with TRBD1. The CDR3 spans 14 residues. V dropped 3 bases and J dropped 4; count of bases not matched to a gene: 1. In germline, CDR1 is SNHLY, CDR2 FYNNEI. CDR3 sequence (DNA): TGTGCCAGCAGTGATGGGACAGGGGGCTATGGCTACACCTTC. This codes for CASSDGTGGYGYTF.

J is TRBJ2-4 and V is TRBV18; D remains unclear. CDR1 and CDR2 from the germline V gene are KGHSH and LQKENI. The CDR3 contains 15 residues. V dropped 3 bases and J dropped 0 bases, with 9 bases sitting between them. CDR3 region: CASSPPQLAKNIQYF. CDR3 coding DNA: TGTGCCAGCTCACCGCCACAGTTAGCCAAAAACATTCAGTACTTC.